This T cell receptor beta chain derives from a study of blood T cell repertoires in COVID-19. Study context: PBMCs, B-cell-depleted T cells, or T cells provided the cDNA or gDNA that made up the material.

Residents of about two dozen US areas, aged roughly 18 to 89 years, made up the participants. In germline, CDR1 is SNHLY, CDR2 FYNNEI. V shed 11 bases and J 5 bases; nucleotides not matched to a gene: 6. This CDR3 contains 12 residues. In the original analysis: Estimation of nucleated cell counts relied on the amplification of reference gene primers. TCRdb keeps only in-frame clones here, not all; method: immunoSEQ multiplex PCR. The V and J calls and clone size were taken over from that table, and D and trimming were inferred from the DNA. The repertoire has roughly 200,000 clones, about 86% of them found once; the top ten carry 3.5% to 4.5%.

The sequence was collected from a woman in her thirties or forties with acute COVID-19. Sequencing used PBMCs or T cells enriched from blood (not recorded which). V gene TRBV2 combines with J gene TRBJ2-5, with TRBD1 identical over 9 bases. The CDR3 coding sequence is TGTGCCGGACAGGGGATCGAGGAGACCCAGTACTTC. It encodes CAGQGIEETQYF.